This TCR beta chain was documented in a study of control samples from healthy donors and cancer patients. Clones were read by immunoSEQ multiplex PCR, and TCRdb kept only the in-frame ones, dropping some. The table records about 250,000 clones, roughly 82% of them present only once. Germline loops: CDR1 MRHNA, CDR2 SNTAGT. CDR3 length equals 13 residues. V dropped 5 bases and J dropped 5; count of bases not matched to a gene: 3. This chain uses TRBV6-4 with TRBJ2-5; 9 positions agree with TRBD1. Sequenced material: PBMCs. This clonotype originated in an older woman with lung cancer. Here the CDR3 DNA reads TGTGCCAGCAGTTCGACAGGGGGGGAGACCCAGTACTTC. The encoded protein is CASSSTGGETQYF.